The entry below gives a single T cell receptor (beta chain) sequence along with its context. These data come from a study of shared clonotypes between healthy human individuals. Germline loops: CDR1 MDHEN, CDR2 SYDVKM. With 3 bases removed from V and 6 bases from J, the gap between germline ends came to 6 bases. The CDR3 runs to 12 residues. Repertoires were generated with immunoSEQ multiplex PCR, while TCRdb's copy carries only in-frame clones and drops some. The table includes about 1.4 million clones, around 97% detected once. The sequence was collected from a young man in good health. The chain couples TRBV28 to TRBJ2-1; D gene unclear. The sequencing sample was made of naive CD4+ T cells sorted from blood. Sample subset: CD45RA+ positively selected. CDR3 in DNA: TGTGCCAGCAGTTTCTCCGGCAATGAGCAGTTCTTC. This sequence encodes CASSFSGNEQFF.